This T cell receptor (beta chain) was retrieved from a study of a mutant IDH1 vaccine in newly diagnosed glioma. Whole-study context: There were approximately 62% males and about 38% females among treated patients, whose mean age was approximately 38 years. The earlier regimen, radiotherapy, temozolomide, or both, was most often both. Study-level points and caveats: Top peripheral T cell clonotype shifts appeared unrelated to pseudoprogression.

Note on this clone: Its antigen is as yet unknown.

Per the germline V gene, CDR1 is KGHSH and CDR2 is LQKENI. This CDR3 comprises 15 residues. V dropped 1 base and J dropped 0 bases, with 9 bases sitting between them. Described time point: baseline, week 1 (first vaccination visit). The sample's treatment: pre-vaccination baseline after standard-of-care therapy. The donors' diagnosis was new WHO grade 3 or 4 astrocytoma that was IDH1-mutant and ATRX-lost. The protocol was immunoSEQ multiplex PCR, while the TCRdb copy is restricted to in-frame clones and leaves out a portion. The sample has 40,000 or so clones; around four fifths are singletons. This clonotype originated in a man aged 40-50 years with glioma. Some clones in this sample may be carry-over from other donors' samples. The sequences come from PBMCs, collected from a glioma patient treated with radiotherapy, temozolomide or both. The chain combines TRBV18 with TRBJ1-1; D is uncertain. CDR3 loop: CASSPQPVMNTEAFF. The CDR3 DNA is TGTGCCAGCTCACCACAACCAGTGATGAACACTGAAGCTTTCTTT.